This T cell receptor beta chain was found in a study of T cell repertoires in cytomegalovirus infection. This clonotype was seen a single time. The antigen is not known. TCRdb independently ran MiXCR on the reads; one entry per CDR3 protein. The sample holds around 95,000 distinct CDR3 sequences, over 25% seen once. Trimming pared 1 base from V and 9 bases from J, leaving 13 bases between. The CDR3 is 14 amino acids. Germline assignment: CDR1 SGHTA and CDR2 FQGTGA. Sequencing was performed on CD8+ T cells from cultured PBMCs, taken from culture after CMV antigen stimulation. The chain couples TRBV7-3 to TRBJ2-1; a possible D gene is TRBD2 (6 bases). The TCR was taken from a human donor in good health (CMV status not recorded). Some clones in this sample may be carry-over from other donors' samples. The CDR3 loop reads CASSLNARRGEQFF. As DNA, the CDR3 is TGTGCCAGCAGCTTAAACGCCAGGAGGGGTGAGCAGTTCTTC.